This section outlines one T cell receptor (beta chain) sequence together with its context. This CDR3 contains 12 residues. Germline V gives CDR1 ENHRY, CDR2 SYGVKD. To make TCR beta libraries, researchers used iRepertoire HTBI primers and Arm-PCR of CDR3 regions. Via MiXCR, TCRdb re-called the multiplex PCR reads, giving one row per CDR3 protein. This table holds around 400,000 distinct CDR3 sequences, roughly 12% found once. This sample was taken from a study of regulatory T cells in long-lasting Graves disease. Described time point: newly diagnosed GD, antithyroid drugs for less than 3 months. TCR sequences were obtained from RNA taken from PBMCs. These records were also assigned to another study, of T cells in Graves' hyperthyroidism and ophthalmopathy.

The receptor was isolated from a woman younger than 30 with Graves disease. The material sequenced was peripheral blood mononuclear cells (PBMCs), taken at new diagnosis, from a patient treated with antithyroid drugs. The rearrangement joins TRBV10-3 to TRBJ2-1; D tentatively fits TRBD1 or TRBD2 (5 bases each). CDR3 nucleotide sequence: TGTGTCGTGGGAGCAGGGCTCAATGAGCAGTTCTTC. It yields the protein CVVGAGLNEQFF.